The clone carrying this TCR beta chain appeared a single time. Original data processing: Estimates of nucleated cell counts were drawn from the amplification of reference gene primers. Repertoires were generated with immunoSEQ multiplex PCR, while TCRdb's copy carries only in-frame clones and drops some. That table supplies the V and J calls and clone size; D and trimming were determined from the DNA. The repertoire includes 150,000 to 200,000 clones, around 86% of them detected once, and under 3.5% sits in the top ten. The source of the sample is a study of blood T cell repertoires in COVID-19. Sequencing was done on a sample of peripheral blood. This TCR derives from a man aged 70-80 years with acute or convalescent COVID-19.

The CDR3 loop is CAITEDRETQYF. Here the CDR3 DNA reads TGTGCCATCACCGAAGATCGGGAGACCCAGTACTTC. The chain joins TRBV10-3 to TRBJ2-5; D unresolved. The CDR3 consists of 12 residues. Trimming removed 7 bases from V and 5 bases from J, with 11 bases in between. CDR1 ENHRY and CDR2 SYGVKD come from the germline V gene.